This is a list of T cell receptor beta chains from one sample in a study of cytomegalovirus exposure and HLA in healthy donors. TCRdb keeps only in-frame clones here, not all; method: immunoSEQ multiplex PCR. The table has fewer than 110,000 clones, over 70% seen once. The sample taken for sequencing was PBMCs. The receptors come from a man aged 50-60 years in good health and CMV-seronegative. Each CDR3 is given with its conserved first and last residue. Each record gives: D gene, CDR3 length, J gene, clone size, V gene, CDR3 protein. D genes are given only for firm matches. The size of a clone is reported for some rows only, either as once, few or many, or as a class for expanded clones.

>TRBD2|18|TRBJ2-3|once|TRBV7-3
CASSLIPGLAGGLDTQYF
>TRBD2|16|TRBJ2-3|NA|TRBV2
CASRRLAGGGTDTQYF
>NA|14|TRBJ2-7|NA|TRBV6-5
CASSRETGSYEQYF
>NA|14|TRBJ2-5|few|TRBV7-2
CASSLGISSETQYF
>NA|13|NA|NA|TRBV2
CATRPTGSYEQYF
>NA|13|TRBJ1-6|NA|TRBV30
CACLHGGFSPLHF
>NA|15|TRBJ1-2|NA|TRBV11-2
CASSPLDKGGDGYTF
>TRBD1|15|TRBJ2-5|NA|TRBV6-1
CASSAGTGGGGTQYF
>TRBD1|15|TRBJ2-6|NA|TRBV9
CASSRQGSGANVLTF
>TRBD1|15|TRBJ2-2|once|TRBV13
CASSASDRDTGELFF
>NA|14|TRBJ2-3|NA|TRBV5-1
CASSLDAYTDTQYF
>NA|14|TRBJ1-1|NA|TRBV19
CASSIPGFDTEAFF
>NA|16|TRBJ2-3|once|TRBV18
CASSPAGGVGTDTQYF
>TRBD1|17|TRBJ2-1|NA|TRBV7-3
CASSRVGAGQGFYEQFF
>NA|14|TRBJ2-7|NA|TRBV5-1
CASSLLGASYEQYF
>NA|16|TRBJ2-4|NA|TRBV7-2
CASSLGGRGAKNIQYF
>NA|13|TRBJ1-5|NA|TRBV9
CASSVTGNQPQHF
>NA|11|TRBJ2-3|few|TRBV9
CASSVADTQYF
>NA|13|TRBJ1-5|few|TRBV9
CASSSGVGQPQHF
>NA|15|TRBJ2-7|many|TRBV6-5
CASTLRALTTYEQYF
>TRBD1|14|TRBJ2-7|once|TRBV7-3
CASSSGTGTYEQYF
>NA|15|TRBJ2-7|NA|TRBV6-1
CASGGPLDSSYEQYF
>TRBD2|15|TRBJ2-1|NA|TRBV19
CASSQVAGGPDEQFF
>TRBD1|15|TRBJ2-1|NA|TRBV6-1
CASSSRDRVADEQFF
>NA|15|TRBJ2-1|NA|TRBV18
CASSERSMGQNEQFF
>TRBD2|14|TRBJ2-7|NA|TRBV5-1
CASSLGRGEDEQYF
>NA|14|TRBJ1-1|once|TRBV5-1
CASSLRGGATEAFF
>TRBD1|16|TRBJ1-3|NA|TRBV28
CASNEPGQGYGNTIYF
>TRBD2|19|TRBJ2-3|NA|TRBV4-3
CASSHSTSGRRRSTDTQYF
>NA|14|TRBJ1-1|NA|TRBV15
CATSRKQTSAEAFF
>NA|14|TRBJ2-1|NA|TRBV4-2
CASSRGGSYNEQFF
>NA|13|TRBJ2-7|NA|TRBV7-2
CASSPPGYYEQYF
>NA|15|TRBJ2-1|NA|TRBV2
CASSEWQGIYNEQFF
>NA|16|TRBJ1-6|NA|TRBV4-1
CASSQGSRTYNSPLHF
>TRBD1|15|TRBJ2-7|NA|TRBV5-4
CASSRDSRSSYEQYF
>NA|13|TRBJ2-7|few|TRBV13
CASSRGLTYEQYF
>NA|12|TRBJ2-7|NA|TRBV5-1
CASSLNYYEQYF
>NA|14|TRBJ1-5|NA|TRBV6-1
CASSFGRTNQPQHF
>NA|18|TRBJ2-3|few|TRBV5-8
CASSPPPQALKRGDTQYF
>NA|16|TRBJ1-1|few|TRBV6-5
CASSSLSEPGHRGAFF
>NA|12|TRBJ2-1|NA|TRBV6-6
CASSGEEAEQFF
>NA|16|TRBJ1-5|NA|TRBV18
CASSPGTGNSNQPQHF
>NA|14|TRBJ1-5|NA|TRBV15
CATQDFYSNQPQHF
>NA|17|TRBJ2-7|NA|TRBV5-1
CASSLKLTQGYVYEQYF
>TRBD1|12|TRBJ1-1|few|TRBV27
CASSDTGAEAFF
>TRBD2|19|TRBJ2-1|NA|TRBV5-6
CASSLRLAGGGSSYNEQFF
>NA|14|TRBJ2-7|NA|TRBV5-1
CASSLVAGSYEQYF
>TRBD1|17|TRBJ2-3|NA|TRBV5-1
CASSRGTGTGGLDTQYF
>TRBD1|16|TRBJ2-1|NA|TRBV28
CASSLSGQGVTHEQFF
>NA|15|TRBJ1-1|few|TRBV6-1
CASPKSLGQNNEAFF